The subject of this entry is one T cell receptor beta chain. Its matching antigen is unknown. The data derive from a study of radiotherapy plus CTLA-4 blockade in lung cancer. Overall study context: Disease control was present in 30% to 40% of patients, and objective responses in roughly 17%. Study-level results: Expansion in blood of tumor-derived TCR clones was seen after radiotherapy plus ipilimumab. Per reports, early blood T cell clone dynamics, plus interferon-beta, forecast response most strongly.

Between the trimmed V and J ends, which lost 2 bases and 3 bases, there was a span of 15 bases. Germline CDR1 SGHNT, CDR2 YYREEE (reference sequence). The CDR3 runs 16 residues. Using immunoSEQ multiplex PCR, the repertoire was profiled, and TCRdb retains in-frame clones only, with some absent. The sample records some 66,000 clones, roughly four fifths being singletons. The sample here was peripheral blood, taken from a patient treated with radiotherapy plus ipilimumab. The chain carries TRBV5-4 and TRBJ1-3; D remains ambiguous. This TCR was sampled from a human donor with non-small cell lung cancer who had a partial response to radiotherapy plus ipilimumab. In nucleotides, the CDR3 is TGTGCCAGCAGCTTTTTATCCGGGTTTAGTGGAAACACCATATATTTT. Its translation is CASSFLSGFSGNTIYF.